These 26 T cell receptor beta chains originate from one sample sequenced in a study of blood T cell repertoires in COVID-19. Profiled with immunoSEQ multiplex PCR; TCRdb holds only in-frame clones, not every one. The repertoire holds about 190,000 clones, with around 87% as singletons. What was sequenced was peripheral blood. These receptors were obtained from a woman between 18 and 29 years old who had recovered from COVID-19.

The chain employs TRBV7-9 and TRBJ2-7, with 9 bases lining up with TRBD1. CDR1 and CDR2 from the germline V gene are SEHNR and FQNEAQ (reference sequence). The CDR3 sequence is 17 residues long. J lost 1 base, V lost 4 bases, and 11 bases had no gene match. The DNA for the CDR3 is TGTGCCAGCAGCTCGTACTCCGGGACAGGGTTGTCCTACGAGCAGTACTTC. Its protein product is CASSSYSGTGLSYEQYF. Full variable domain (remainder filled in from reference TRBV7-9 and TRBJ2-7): DTGVSQNPRHKITKRGQNVTFRCDPISEHNRLYWYRQTLGQGPEFLTYFQNEAQLEKSRLLSDRFSAERPKGSFSTLEIQRTEQGDSAMYLCASSSYSGTGLSYEQYFGPGTRLTVT.

The DNA for the CDR3 is TGTGCCAGCAGCGCTGACTCACGGTACGGGGAGCAGTTCTTC. It encodes CASSADSRYGEQFF. This chain links TRBV9 with TRBJ2-1; no firm D call. Deletions cut 3 bases from V and 10 bases from J, with 17 bases between. Per germline, CDR1 SGDLS and CDR2 YYNGEE. The CDR3 is made up of 14 amino acids.

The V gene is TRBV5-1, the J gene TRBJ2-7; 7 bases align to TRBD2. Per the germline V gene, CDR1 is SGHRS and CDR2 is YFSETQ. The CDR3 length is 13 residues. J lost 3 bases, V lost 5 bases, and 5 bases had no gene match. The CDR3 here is CASRGGGNYEQYV. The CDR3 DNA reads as TGCGCCAGCAGGGGCGGGGGAAACTACGAGCAGTACGTC.

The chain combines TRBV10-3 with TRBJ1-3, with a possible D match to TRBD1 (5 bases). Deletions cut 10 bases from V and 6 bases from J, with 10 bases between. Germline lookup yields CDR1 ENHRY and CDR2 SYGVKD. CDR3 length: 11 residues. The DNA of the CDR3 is TGTGCCACGGGCAGGGAAAACACCATATATTTT. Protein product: CATGRENTIYF.

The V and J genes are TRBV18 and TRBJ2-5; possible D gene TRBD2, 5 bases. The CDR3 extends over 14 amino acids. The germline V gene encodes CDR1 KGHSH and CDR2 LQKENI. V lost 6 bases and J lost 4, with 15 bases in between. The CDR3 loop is CASSSNGGLETQYF. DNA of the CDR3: TGTGCCAGCTCGTCGAACGGAGGACTAGAGACCCAGTACTTC. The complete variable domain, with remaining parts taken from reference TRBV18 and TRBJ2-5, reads NAGVMQNPRHLVRRRGQEARLRCSPMKGHSHVYWYRQLPEEGLKFMVYLQKENIIDESGMPKERFSAEFPKEGPSILRIQQVVRGDSAAYFCASSSNGGLETQYFGPGTRLLVL.

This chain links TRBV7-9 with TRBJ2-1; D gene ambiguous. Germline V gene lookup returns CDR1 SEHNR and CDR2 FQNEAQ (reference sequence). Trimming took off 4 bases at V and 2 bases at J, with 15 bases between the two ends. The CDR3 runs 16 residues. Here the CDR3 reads CASSSGPLRTYNEQFF. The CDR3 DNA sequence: TGTGCCAGCAGCTCTGGGCCTCTTAGGACCTACAATGAGCAGTTCTTC.

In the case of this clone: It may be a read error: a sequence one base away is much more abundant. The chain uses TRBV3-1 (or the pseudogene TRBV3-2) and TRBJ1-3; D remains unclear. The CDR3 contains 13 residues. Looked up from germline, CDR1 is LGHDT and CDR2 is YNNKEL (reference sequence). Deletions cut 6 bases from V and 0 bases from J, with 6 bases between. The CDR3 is CASRHSSGNTIYF. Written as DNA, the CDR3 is TGTGCCAGCAGACACAGCTCTGGAAACACCATATATTTT.

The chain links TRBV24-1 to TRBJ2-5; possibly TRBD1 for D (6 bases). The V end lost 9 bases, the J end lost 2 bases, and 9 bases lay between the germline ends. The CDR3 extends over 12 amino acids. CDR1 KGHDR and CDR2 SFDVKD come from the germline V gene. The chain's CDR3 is CATGGQQETQYF. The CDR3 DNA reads TGTGCCACCGGAGGACAGCAAGAGACCCAGTACTTC.

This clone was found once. CDR3 nucleotide sequence: TGTGCCAGCAGCGCTACCGGGACAGGGGGTGGCTACACCTTC. It specifies CASSATGTGGGYTF. The rearrangement links TRBV7-8 to TRBJ1-2, with TRBD1 matching over 11 bases. V lost 5 bases to trimming and J lost 7 bases; unmatched junction nucleotides: 6. Germline CDR1 is SGHVS and CDR2 is FQNEAQ. The length of the CDR3 is 14 residues.

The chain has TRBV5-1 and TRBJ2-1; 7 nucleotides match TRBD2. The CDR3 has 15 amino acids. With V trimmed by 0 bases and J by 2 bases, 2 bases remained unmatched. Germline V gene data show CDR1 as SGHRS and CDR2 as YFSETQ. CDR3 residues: CASSLDLAAYNEQFF. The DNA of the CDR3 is TGCGCCAGCAGCTTGGACCTAGCGGCCTACAATGAGCAGTTCTTC.

The CDR3 is CASSLRRGGRDTIYF. The DNA of the CDR3 is TGTGCCAGCAGCCTCCGACGGGGAGGGCGTGACACCATATATTTT. The chain combines TRBV5-5 with TRBJ1-3, with D hard to call. V was shortened by 4 bases and J by 8 bases, with 19 bases between the two germline ends. The length of the CDR3 is 15 residues. The germline CDR1 and CDR2 sequences are SGHKS and YYEKEE (reference sequence).

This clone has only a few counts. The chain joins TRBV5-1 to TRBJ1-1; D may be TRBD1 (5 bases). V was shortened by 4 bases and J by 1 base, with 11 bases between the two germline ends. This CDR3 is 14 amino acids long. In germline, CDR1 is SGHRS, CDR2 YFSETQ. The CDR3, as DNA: TGCGCCAGCAGCCCGCGGGACCCGAACACTGAAGCTTTCTTT. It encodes CASSPRDPNTEAFF.

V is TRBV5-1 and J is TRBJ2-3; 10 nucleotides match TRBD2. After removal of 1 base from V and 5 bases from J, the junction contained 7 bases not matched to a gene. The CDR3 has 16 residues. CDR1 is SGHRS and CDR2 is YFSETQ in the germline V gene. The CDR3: CASSLPWLAGVDTQYF. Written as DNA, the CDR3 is TGCGCCAGCAGCTTGCCTTGGCTAGCGGGAGTAGATACGCAGTATTTT. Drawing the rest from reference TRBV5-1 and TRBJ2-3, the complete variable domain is KAGVTQTPRYLIKTRGQQVTLSCSPISGHRSVSWYQQTPGQGLQFLFEYFSETQRNKGNFPGRFSGRQFSNSRSEMNVSTLELGDSALYLCASSLPWLAGVDTQYFGPGTRLTVL.

For the CDR3, the DNA is TGTGCCAGCAGCTTAGGTTGGTCGGCCCCCAGGGATACGCAGTATTTT. Protein product: CASSLGWSAPRDTQYF. The V and J genes are TRBV7-3 and TRBJ2-3; D remains ambiguous. Trimming left V 2 bases short and J 6 bases short, with 18 bases between. The germline gives CDR1 SGHTA, CDR2 FQGTGA. The CDR3 extends over 16 amino acids.

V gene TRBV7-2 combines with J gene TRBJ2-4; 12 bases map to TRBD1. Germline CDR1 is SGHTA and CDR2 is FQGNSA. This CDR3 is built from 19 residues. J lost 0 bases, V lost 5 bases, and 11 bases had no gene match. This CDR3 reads CASSHGTGGSLIAKNIQYF. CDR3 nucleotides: TGTGCCAGCAGCCACGGGACAGGGGGCTCCCTAATAGCCAAAAACATTCAGTACTTC.

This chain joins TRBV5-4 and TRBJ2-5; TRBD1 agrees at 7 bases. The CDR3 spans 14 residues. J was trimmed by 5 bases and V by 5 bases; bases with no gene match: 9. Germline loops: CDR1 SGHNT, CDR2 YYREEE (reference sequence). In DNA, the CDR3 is TGTGCCAGCAGGACGACAGGGTTGGGTGAGACCCAGTACTTC. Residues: CASRTTGLGETQYF. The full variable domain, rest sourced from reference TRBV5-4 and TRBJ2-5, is ETGVTQSPTHLIKTRGQQVTLRCSSQSGHNTVSWYQQALGQGPQFIFQYYREEENGRGNFPPRFSGLQFPNYSSELNVNALELDDSALYLCASRTTGLGETQYFGPGTRLLVL.

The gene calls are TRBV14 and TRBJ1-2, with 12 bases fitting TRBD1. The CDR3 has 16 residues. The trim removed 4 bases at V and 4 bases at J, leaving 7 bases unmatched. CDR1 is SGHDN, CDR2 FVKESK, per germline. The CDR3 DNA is TGTGCCAGCAGCCCGGTGGGACAGGGGGCTTTCTATGGCTACACCTTC. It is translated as CASSPVGQGAFYGYTF.

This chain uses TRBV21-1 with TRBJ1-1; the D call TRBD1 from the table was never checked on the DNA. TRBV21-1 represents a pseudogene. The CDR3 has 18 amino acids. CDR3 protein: CASSGILRQGLVDTEAFF. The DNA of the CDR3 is TGTGCCAGCAGCGGAATACTTCGACAGGGTCTGGTGGACACTGAAGCTTTCTTT.

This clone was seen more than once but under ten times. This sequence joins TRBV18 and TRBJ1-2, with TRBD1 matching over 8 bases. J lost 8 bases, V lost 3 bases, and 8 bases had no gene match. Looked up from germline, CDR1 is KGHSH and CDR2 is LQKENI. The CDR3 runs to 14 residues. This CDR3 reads CASSPSGQGEGYTF. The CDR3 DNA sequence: TGTGCCAGCTCACCTTCCGGACAGGGTGAAGGCTACACCTTC.

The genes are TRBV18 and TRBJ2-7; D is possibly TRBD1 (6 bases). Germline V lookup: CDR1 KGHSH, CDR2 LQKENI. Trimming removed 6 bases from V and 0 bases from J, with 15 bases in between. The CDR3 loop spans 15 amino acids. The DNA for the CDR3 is TGTGCCAGCTCGCTTACAGGGCTGAGCTCCTACGAGCAGTACGTC. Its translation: CASSLTGLSSYEQYV.

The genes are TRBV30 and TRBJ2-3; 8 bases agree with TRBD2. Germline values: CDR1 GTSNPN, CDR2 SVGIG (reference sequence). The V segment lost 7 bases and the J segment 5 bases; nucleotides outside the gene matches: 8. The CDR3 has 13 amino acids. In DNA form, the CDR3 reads TGTGCCTCTTGCCCGGGAGGGGGAGATACGCAGTATTTT. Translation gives CASCPGGGDTQYF.

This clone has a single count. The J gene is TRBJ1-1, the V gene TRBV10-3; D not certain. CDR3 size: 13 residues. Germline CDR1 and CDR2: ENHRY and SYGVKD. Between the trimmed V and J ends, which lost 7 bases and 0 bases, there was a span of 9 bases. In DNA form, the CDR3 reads TGTGCCATCAAGGCCAGGATGAACACTGAAGCTTTCTTT. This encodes CAIKARMNTEAFF.

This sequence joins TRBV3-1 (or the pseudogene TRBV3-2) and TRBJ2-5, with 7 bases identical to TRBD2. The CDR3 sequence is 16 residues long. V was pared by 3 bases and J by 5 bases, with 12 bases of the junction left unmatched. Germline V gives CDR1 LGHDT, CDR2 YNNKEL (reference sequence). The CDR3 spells CASSQERDSPWETQYF. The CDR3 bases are TGTGCCAGCAGCCAGGAGCGGGACTCCCCCTGGGAGACCCAGTACTTC.

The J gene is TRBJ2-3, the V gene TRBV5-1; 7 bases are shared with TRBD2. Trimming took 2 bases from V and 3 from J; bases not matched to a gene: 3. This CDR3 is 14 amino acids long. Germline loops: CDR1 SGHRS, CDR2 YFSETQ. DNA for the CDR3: TGCGCCAGCAGCTTACCGGGAGGAACAGATACGCAGTATTTT. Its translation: CASSLPGGTDTQYF.

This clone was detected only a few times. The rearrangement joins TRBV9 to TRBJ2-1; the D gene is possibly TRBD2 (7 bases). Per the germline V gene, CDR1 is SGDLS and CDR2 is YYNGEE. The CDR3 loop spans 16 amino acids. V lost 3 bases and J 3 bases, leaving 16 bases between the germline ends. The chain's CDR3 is CASSGTRGAFYNEQFF. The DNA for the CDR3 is TGTGCCAGCAGCGGTACCCGGGGGGCCTTCTACAATGAGCAGTTCTTC.

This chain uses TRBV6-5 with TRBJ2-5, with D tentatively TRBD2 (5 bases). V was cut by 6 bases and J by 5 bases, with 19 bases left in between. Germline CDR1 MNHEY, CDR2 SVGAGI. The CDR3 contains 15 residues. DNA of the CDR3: TGTGCCAGCAGAAGCGGCGCTCGAACTAGGGAGACCCAGTACTTC. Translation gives CASRSGARTRETQYF.